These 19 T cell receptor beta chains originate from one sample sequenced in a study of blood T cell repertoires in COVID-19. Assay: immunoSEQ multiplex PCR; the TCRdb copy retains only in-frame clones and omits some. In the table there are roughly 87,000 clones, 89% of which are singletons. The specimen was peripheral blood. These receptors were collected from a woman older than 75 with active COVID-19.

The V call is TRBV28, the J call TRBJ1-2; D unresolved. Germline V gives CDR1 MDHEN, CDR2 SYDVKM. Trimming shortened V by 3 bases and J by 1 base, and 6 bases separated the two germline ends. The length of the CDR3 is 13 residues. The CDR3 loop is CASSFYSNYGYTF. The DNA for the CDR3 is TGTGCCAGCAGTTTTTACAGTAACTATGGCTACACCTTC.

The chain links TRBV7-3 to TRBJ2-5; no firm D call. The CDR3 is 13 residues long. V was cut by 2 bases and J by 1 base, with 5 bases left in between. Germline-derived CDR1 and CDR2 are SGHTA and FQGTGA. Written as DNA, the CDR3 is TGTGCCAGCAGCTTACACAGCCAAGAGACCCAGTACTTC. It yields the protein CASSLHSQETQYF.

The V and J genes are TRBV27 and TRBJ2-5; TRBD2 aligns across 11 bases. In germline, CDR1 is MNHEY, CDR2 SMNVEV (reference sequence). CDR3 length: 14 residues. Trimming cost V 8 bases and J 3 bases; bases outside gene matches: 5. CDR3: CASAIAGGEETQYF. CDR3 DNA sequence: TGTGCCAGCGCCATAGCGGGAGGGGAAGAGACCCAGTACTTC.

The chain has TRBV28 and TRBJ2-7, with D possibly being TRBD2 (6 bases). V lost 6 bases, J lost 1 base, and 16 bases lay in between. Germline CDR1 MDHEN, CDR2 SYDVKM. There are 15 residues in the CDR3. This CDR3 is CASSRTRRGSYEQYF. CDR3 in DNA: TGTGCCAGCAGCAGAACCCGGAGGGGTTCCTACGAGCAGTACTTC.

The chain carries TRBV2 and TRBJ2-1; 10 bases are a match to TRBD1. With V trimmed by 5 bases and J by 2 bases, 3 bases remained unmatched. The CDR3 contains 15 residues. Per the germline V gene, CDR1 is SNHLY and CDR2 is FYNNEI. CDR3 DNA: TGTGCCAGCAGTCGGGACAGGGGTCCCTACAATGAGCAGTTCTTC. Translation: CASSRDRGPYNEQFF.

The CDR3: CASQRGLDSYEQYF. CDR3 DNA sequence: TGTGCCAGTCAGCGGGGACTAGACTCCTACGAGCAGTACTTC. The rearrangement links TRBV7-8 to TRBJ2-7, with TRBD2 matching 8 bases. Germline lookup yields CDR1 SGHVS and CDR2 FQNEAQ. The ends lost 9 bases at V and 0 bases at J; junction bases unmatched: 7. This CDR3 has 14 residues.

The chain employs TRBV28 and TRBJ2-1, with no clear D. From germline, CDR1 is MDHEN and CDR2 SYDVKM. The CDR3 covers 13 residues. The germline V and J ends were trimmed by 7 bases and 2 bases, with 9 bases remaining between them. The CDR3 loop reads CASTVLPYNEQFF. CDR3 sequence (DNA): TGTGCCAGCACGGTTCTCCCCTACAATGAGCAGTTCTTC.

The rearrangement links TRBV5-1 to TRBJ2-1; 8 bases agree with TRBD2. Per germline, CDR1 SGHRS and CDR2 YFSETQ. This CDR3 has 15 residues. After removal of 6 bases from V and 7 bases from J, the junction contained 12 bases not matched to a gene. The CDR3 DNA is TGCGCCAGCAAAGTGGGCAGCGGGAGCGGGAATGAGCAGTTCTTC. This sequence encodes CASKVGSGSGNEQFF.

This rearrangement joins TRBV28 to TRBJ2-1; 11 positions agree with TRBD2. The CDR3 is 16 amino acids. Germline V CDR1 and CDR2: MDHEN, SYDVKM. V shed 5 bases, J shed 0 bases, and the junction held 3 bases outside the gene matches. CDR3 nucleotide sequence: TGTGCCAGCAGTGGGACTAGCGGAGACTCCTACAATGAGCAGTTCTTC. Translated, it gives CASSGTSGDSYNEQFF.

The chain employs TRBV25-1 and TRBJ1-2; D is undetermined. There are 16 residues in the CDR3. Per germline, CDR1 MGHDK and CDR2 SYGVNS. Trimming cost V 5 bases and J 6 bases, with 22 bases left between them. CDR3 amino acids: CASSQHQRGKVDGYTF. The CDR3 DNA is TGTGCCAGCAGTCAACATCAGCGGGGAAAGGTTGATGGCTACACCTTC.

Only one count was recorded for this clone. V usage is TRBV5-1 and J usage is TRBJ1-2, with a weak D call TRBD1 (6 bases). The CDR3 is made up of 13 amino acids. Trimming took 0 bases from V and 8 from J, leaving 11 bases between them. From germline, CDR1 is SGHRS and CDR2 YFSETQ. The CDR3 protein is CASSLAGVGGYTF. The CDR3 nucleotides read TGCGCCAGCAGCTTGGCAGGGGTCGGGGGCTACACCTTC.

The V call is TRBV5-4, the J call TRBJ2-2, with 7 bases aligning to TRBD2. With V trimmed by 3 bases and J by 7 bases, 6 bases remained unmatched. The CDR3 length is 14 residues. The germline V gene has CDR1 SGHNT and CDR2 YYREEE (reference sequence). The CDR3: CASSSGLVGGELFF. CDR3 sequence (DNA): TGTGCCAGCAGCTCAGGACTAGTTGGCGGGGAGCTGTTTTTT.

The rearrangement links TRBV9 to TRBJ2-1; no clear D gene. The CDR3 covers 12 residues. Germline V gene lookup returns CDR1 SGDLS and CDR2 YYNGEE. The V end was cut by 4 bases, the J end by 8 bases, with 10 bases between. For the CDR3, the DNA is TGTGCCAGCAGCCTGGCTTCCCATGAGCAGTTCTTC. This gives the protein CASSLASHEQFF.

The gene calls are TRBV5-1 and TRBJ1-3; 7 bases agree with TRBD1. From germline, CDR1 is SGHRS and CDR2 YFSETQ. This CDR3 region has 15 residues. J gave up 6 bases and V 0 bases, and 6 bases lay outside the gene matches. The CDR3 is CASSLASGQANTIYF. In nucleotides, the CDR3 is TGCGCCAGCAGCTTGGCCTCAGGACAGGCAAACACCATATATTTT.

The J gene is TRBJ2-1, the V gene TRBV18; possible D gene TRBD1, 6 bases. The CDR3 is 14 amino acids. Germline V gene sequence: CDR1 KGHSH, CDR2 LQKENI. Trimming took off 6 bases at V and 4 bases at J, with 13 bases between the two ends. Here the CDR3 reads CASSPWTEYNEQFF. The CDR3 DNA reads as TGTGCCAGCTCCCCCTGGACAGAGTACAATGAGCAGTTCTTC.

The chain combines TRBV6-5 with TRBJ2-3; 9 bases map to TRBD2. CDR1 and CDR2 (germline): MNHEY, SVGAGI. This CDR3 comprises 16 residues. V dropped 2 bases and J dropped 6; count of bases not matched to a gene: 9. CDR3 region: CASSYNGGRAADTQYF. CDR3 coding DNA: TGTGCCAGCAGTTACAATGGCGGGAGGGCCGCGGATACGCAGTATTTT.

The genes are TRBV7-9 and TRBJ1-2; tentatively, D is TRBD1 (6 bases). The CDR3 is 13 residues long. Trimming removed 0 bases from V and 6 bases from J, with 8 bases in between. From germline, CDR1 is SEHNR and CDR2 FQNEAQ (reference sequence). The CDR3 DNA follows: TGTGCCAGCAGCTTAGCACAGGGAGATGGCTACACCTTC. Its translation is CASSLAQGDGYTF.

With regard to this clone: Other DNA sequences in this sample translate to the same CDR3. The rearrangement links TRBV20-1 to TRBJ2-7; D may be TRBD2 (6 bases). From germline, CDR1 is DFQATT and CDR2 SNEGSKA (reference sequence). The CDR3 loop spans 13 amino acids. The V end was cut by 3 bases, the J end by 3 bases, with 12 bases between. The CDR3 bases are TGCAGTGCTAGTGGGCGGGGCCGCTACGAGCAGTACTTC. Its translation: CSASGRGRYEQYF.

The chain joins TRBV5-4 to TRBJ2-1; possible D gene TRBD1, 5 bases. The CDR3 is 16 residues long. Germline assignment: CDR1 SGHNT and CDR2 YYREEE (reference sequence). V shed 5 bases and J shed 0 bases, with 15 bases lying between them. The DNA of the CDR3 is TGTGCCAGCAGTACAGGTTCCTCCAGCTCCTACAATGAGCAGTTCTTC. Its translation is CASSTGSSSSYNEQFF. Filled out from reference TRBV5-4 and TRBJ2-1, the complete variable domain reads ETGVTQSPTHLIKTRGQQVTLRCSSQSGHNTVSWYQQALGQGPQFIFQYYREEENGRGNFPPRFSGLQFPNYSSELNVNALELDDSALYLCASSTGSSSSYNEQFFGPGTRLTVL.